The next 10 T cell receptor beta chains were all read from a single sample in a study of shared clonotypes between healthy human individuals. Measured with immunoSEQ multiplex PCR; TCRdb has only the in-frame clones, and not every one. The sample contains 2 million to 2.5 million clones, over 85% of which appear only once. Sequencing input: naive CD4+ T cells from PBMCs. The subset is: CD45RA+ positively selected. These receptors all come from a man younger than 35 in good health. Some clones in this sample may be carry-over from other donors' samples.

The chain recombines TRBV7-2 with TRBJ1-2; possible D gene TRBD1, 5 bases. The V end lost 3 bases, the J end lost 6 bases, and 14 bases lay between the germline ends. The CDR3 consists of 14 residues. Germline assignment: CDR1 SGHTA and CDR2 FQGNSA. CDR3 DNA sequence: TGTGCCAGCAGCTTGACAGCCCGATCGGATGGCTACACCTTC. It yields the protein CASSLTARSDGYTF.

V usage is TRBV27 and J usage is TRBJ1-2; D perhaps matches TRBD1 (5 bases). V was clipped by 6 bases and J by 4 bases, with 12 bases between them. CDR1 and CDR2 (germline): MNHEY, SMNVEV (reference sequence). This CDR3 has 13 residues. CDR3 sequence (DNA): TGTGCCAGCAGGGGACCATTCACCTATGGCTACACCTTC. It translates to CASRGPFTYGYTF.

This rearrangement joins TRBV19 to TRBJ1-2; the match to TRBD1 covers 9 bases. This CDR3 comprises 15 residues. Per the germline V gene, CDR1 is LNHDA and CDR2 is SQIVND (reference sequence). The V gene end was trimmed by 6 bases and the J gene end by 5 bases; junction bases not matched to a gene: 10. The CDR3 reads CASSQTGTGLYGYTF. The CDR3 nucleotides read TGTGCCAGTAGCCAAACCGGGACAGGGCTTTATGGCTACACCTTC.

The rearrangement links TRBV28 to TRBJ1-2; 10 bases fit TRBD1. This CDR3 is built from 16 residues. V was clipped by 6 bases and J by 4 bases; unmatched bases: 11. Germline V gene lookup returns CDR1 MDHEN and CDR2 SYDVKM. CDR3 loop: CASSPYPGQGIYGYTF. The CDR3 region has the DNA TGTGCCAGCAGCCCTTACCCGGGACAGGGGATCTATGGCTACACCTTC.

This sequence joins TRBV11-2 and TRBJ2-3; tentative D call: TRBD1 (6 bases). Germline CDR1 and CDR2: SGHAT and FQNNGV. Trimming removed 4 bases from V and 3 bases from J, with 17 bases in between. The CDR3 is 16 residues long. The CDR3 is CASSSIPGHWTDTQYF. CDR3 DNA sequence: TGTGCCAGCAGCTCGATTCCGGGACATTGGACAGATACGCAGTATTTT.

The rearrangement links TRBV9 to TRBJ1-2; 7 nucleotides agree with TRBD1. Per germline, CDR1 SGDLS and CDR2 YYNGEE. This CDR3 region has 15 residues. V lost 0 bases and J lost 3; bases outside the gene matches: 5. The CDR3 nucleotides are TGTGCCAGCAGCGTAGGGGGGACAGACCACTATGGCTACACCTTC. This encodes CASSVGGTDHYGYTF.

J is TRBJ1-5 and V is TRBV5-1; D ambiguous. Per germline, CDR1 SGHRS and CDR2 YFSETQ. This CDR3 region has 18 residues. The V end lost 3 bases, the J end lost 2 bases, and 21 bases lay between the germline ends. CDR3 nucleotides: TGCGCCAGCAGCTCCCTACCGGTTGGCAGCAGCGGCAATCAGCCCCAGCATTTT. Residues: CASSSLPVGSSGNQPQHF.

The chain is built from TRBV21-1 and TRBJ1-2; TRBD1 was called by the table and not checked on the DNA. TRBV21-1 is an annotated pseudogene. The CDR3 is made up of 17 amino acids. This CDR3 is CASRGLGQGGSPYGYTF. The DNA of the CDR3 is TGTGCCAGCAGAGGGTTGGGACAGGGAGGCTCCCCCTATGGCTACACCTTC.

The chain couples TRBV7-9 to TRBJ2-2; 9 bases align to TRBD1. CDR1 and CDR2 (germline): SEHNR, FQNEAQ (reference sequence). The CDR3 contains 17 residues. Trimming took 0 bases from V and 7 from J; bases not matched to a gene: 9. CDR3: CASSLAVVTGGLGELFF. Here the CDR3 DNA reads TGTGCCAGCAGCTTAGCAGTAGTGACAGGGGGTCTCGGGGAGCTGTTTTTT.

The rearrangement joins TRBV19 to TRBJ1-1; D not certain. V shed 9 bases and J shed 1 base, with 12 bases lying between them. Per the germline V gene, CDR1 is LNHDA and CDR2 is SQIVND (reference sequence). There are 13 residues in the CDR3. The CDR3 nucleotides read TGTGCCAGCCGAAGGGCTAGGAACACTGAAGCTTTCTTT. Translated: CASRRARNTEAFF.